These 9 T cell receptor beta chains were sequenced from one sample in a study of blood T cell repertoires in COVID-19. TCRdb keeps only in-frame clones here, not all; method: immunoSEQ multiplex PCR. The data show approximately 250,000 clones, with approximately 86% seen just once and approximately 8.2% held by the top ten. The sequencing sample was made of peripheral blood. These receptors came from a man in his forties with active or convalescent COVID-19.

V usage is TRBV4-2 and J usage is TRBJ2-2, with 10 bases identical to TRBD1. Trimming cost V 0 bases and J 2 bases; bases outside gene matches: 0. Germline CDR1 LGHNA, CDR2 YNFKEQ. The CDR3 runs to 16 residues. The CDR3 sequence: CASSQETGGNTGELFF. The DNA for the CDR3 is TGTGCCAGCAGCCAAGAGACAGGGGGCAACACCGGGGAGCTGTTTTTT.

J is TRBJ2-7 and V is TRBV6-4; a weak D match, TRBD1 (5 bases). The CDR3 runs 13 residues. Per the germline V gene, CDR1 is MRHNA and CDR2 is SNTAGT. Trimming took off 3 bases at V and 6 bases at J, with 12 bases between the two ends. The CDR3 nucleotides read TGTGCCAGCAGTGAATCGACAGTGGGCGAGCAGTACTTC. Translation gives CASSESTVGEQYF.

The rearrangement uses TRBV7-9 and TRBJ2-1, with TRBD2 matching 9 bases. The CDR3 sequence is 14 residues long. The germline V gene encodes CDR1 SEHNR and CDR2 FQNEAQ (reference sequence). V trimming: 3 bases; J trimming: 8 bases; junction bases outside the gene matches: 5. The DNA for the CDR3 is TGTGCCAGCAGCTTTAGCGGGAGTAGGGATGAGCAGTTCTTC. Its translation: CASSFSGSRDEQFF.

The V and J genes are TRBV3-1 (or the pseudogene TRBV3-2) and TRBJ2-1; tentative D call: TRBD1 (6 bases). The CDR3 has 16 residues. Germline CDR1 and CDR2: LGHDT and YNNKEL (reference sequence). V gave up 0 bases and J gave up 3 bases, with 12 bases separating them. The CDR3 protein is CASSQEIGQIYNEQFF. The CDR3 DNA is TGTGCCAGCAGCCAAGAAATCGGACAGATCTACAATGAGCAGTTCTTC.

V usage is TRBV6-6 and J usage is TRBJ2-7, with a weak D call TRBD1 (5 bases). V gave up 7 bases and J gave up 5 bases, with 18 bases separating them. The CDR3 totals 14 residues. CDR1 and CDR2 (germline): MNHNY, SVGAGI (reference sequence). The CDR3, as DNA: TGTGCCAGCACCAACTCCTTGGGGCGGAACGAGCAGTACTTC. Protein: CASTNSLGRNEQYF.

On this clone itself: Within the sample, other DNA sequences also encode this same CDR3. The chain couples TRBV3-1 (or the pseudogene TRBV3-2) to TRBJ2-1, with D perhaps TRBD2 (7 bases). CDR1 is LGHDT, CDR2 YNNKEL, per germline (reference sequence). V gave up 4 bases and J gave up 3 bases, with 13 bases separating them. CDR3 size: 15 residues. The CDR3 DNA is TGTGCCAGCAGCCCTCGGGGGGCTAGCTACAATGAGCAGTTCTTC. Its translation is CASSPRGASYNEQFF.

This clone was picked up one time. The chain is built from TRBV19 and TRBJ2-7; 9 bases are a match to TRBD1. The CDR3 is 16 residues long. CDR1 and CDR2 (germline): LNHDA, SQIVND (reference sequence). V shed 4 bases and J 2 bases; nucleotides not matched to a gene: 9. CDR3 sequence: CASSTPVGTGTYEQYF. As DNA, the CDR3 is TGTGCCAGTAGTACCCCCGTCGGGACAGGGACCTACGAGCAGTACTTC.

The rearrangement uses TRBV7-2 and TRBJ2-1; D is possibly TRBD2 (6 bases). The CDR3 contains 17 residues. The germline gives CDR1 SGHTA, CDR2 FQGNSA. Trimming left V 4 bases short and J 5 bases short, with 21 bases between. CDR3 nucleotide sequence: TGTGCCAGCAGCTCGACGAGACTAGTGGGGGTCCACAATGAGCAGTTCTTC. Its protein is CASSSTRLVGVHNEQFF.

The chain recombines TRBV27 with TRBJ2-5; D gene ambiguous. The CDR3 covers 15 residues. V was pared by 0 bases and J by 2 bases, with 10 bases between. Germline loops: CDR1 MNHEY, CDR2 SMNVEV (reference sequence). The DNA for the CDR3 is TGTGCCAGCAGTTTATCGACGGCGGCACAAGAGACCCAGTACTTC. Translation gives CASSLSTAAQETQYF.